Shown below are 21 T cell receptor beta chains from a single sample sequenced in a study of blood T cell repertoires in COVID-19. This table comes from immunoSEQ multiplex PCR, and its TCRdb copy is limited to in-frame clones, with some not included. The table includes some 290,000 clones, 86% detected once. The sequencing input was peripheral blood. These receptors all stem from a young woman with COVID-19, enrolled during active disease.

This clone was observed a few times. V and J are TRBV27 and TRBJ1-5, with 7 bases identical to TRBD1. Germline loops: CDR1 MNHEY, CDR2 SMNVEV (reference sequence). V dropped 5 bases and J dropped 7; count of bases not matched to a gene: 8. The CDR3 spans 14 residues. The CDR3 is CASSLDRGGQPQHF. In DNA form, the CDR3 reads TGTGCCAGCAGTCTCGACAGAGGGGGCCAGCCCCAGCATTTT.

This sequence joins TRBV29-1 and TRBJ2-2, with TRBD1 matching over 8 bases. Unmatched junction bases numbered 4, after V lost 1 base and J lost 3 bases. Germline loops: CDR1 SQVTM, CDR2 ANQGSEA. There are 15 residues in the CDR3. The CDR3 loop reads CSVEGTGLYTGELFF. CDR3 DNA: TGCAGCGTTGAAGGGACAGGGCTATACACCGGGGAGCTGTTTTTT.

This chain uses TRBV18 with TRBJ1-4; tentative D call: TRBD1 (6 bases). Trimming pared 7 bases from V and 3 bases from J, leaving 12 bases between. CDR3 length equals 14 residues. CDR1 and CDR2 (germline): KGHSH, LQKENI. CDR3 loop: CASCRDTSNEKLFF. DNA for the CDR3: TGTGCCAGCTGCCGGGACACCTCTAATGAAAAACTGTTTTTT.

V and J are TRBV15 and TRBJ1-1, with unresolved D. V lost 9 bases to trimming and J lost 5 bases, with 16 bases between them. Germline V CDR1 and CDR2: LNHNV, YYDKDF (reference sequence). The CDR3 covers 13 residues. The CDR3 DNA reads as TGTGCCACAGAGAGGCAATCTGGGACTGAAGCTTTCTTT. This sequence encodes CATERQSGTEAFF.

J is TRBJ2-7 and V is TRBV4-2; 8 positions agree with TRBD2. The CDR3 extends over 15 amino acids. The trim removed 5 bases at V and 2 bases at J, leaving 8 bases unmatched. CDR1 is LGHNA and CDR2 is YNFKEQ in the germline V gene. The CDR3 DNA follows: TGTGCCAGCAGCGCCCGGGAGCGGGGGCCCTACGAGCAGTACTTC. As protein: CASSARERGPYEQYF.

The rearrangement uses TRBV11-2 and TRBJ2-3; 8 bases agree with TRBD2. Germline V lookup: CDR1 SGHAT, CDR2 FQNNGV. The CDR3 covers 11 residues. V shed 2 bases and J 15 bases; nucleotides not matched to a gene: 4. The CDR3: CASSLIGGVYF. For the CDR3, the DNA is TGTGCCAGCAGCTTAATCGGGGGGGTATATTTT.

This clone was counted only a few times. The chain uses TRBV4-2 and TRBJ1-1, with a possible D match to TRBD1 (5 bases). This CDR3 has 13 residues. V lost 0 bases to trimming and J lost 6 bases, with 8 bases between them. In germline, CDR1 is LGHNA, CDR2 YNFKEQ. The CDR3, as DNA: TGTGCCAGCAGCCAAGATATGACAGCTGAAGCTTTCTTT. Its translation is CASSQDMTAEAFF.

This chain connects TRBV12-3 or TRBV12-4 to TRBJ2-5; TRBD1 aligns across 9 bases. J gave up 9 bases and V 5 bases, and 7 bases lay outside the gene matches. The CDR3 sequence is 13 residues long. This CDR3 reads CASSGRRQGAQYF. The CDR3 coding sequence is TGTGCCAGCAGTGGTCGGCGACAGGGGGCCCAGTACTTC.

The chain recombines TRBV9 with TRBJ2-1; D unclear. The germline V gene has CDR1 SGDLS and CDR2 YYNGEE. The CDR3 has 17 amino acids. Trimming removed 2 bases at V and 1 base at J, with 16 bases between. CDR3 protein: CASSVEWAQVSYNEQFF. For the CDR3, the DNA is TGTGCCAGCAGCGTCGAGTGGGCCCAGGTATCCTACAATGAGCAGTTCTTC.

This chain links TRBV5-6 with TRBJ1-1; TRBD1 is a possible D gene (5 bases). This CDR3 is built from 13 residues. Trimming shortened V by 2 bases and J by 4 bases, and 9 bases separated the two germline ends. Germline-derived CDR1 and CDR2 are SGHDT and YYEEEE. The CDR3 sequence is CASSFTQGTEAFF. The CDR3 DNA is TGTGCCAGCAGCTTTACGCAGGGCACTGAAGCTTTCTTT. The variable domain in full, with the rest retrieved from reference TRBV5-6 and TRBJ1-1, is DAGVTQSPTHLIKTRGQQVTLRCSPKSGHDTVSWYQQALGQGPQFIFQYYEEEERQRGNFPDRFSGHQFPNYSSELNVNALLLGDSALYLCASSFTQGTEAFFGQGTRLTVV.

J is TRBJ1-2 and V is TRBV11-2; tentative D call: TRBD1 (6 bases). Trimming removed 6 bases at V and 3 bases at J, with 14 bases between. CDR3 length: 14 amino acids. CDR1 is SGHAT and CDR2 is FQNNGV in the germline V gene. The CDR3 is CASSARGMDYGYTF. The CDR3 nucleotides read TGTGCCAGCAGTGCGAGGGGGATGGACTATGGCTACACCTTC.

This chain links TRBV3-1 (or the pseudogene TRBV3-2) with TRBJ2-7; maybe TRBD1 (6 bases). The germline CDR1 and CDR2 sequences are LGHDT and YNNKEL (reference sequence). Trimming cost V 0 bases and J 6 bases, with 15 bases left between them. This CDR3 has 15 amino acids. CDR3 region: CASSQEWQGQGEQYF. The CDR3 DNA follows: TGTGCCAGCAGCCAAGAATGGCAGGGGCAAGGCGAGCAGTACTTC.

The genes are TRBV5-1 and TRBJ1-4; TRBD1 matches 9 bases. The length of the CDR3 is 15 residues. Trimming removed 4 bases from V and 2 bases from J; junction bases left unmatched: 3. Germline values: CDR1 SGHRS, CDR2 YFSETQ. CDR3 sequence reads: CASSRDRATNEKLFF. The CDR3 region has the DNA TGCGCCAGCAGCAGGGACAGGGCTACTAATGAAAAACTGTTTTTT.

The chain employs TRBV5-1 and TRBJ2-7; 8 bases are shared with TRBD1. CDR1 and CDR2 (germline): SGHRS, YFSETQ. This CDR3 is built from 14 residues. V shed 5 bases, J shed 3 bases, and the junction held 7 bases outside the gene matches. CDR3 sequence: CASSHGTGYYEQYF. CDR3 coding DNA: TGCGCCAGCAGTCACGGGACAGGATACTACGAGCAGTACTTC. The entire variable domain, with the rest obtained from reference TRBV5-1 and TRBJ2-7, is as follows: KAGVTQTPRYLIKTRGQQVTLSCSPISGHRSVSWYQQTPGQGLQFLFEYFSETQRNKGNFPGRFSGRQFSNSRSEMNVSTLELGDSALYLCASSHGTGYYEQYFGPGTRLTVT.

The gene calls are TRBV6-2 or TRBV6-3 and TRBJ2-3, with TRBD1 identical over 9 bases. Germline CDR1 MNHEY, CDR2 SVGEGT. With 5 bases clipped from V and 2 bases from J, the junction kept 11 bases outside the gene matches. This CDR3 is 17 amino acids long. The CDR3 DNA follows: TGTGCCAGCAGTCCCGGGACAGGGTATCGGGCCACAGATACGCAGTATTTT. Translated: CASSPGTGYRATDTQYF.

This chain links TRBV19 with TRBJ2-3; a weak D match, TRBD2 (6 bases). Trimming shortened V by 5 bases and J by 3 bases, and 18 bases separated the two germline ends. The CDR3 totals 16 residues. Germline CDR1 and CDR2: LNHDA and SQIVND (reference sequence). The CDR3 is CASSSSLAAQTDTQYF. In DNA, the CDR3 is TGTGCCAGTAGTTCCTCACTAGCCGCCCAGACAGATACGCAGTATTTT.

This clone was seen a single time. The CDR3 loop is CASGFLAGSSYEQYF. The CDR3 nucleotides read TGCGCCAGCGGGTTCTTAGCGGGGTCCTCCTACGAGCAGTACTTC. The rearrangement joins TRBV4-1 to TRBJ2-7; TRBD2 matches 8 bases. CDR3 length equals 15 residues. V gave up 8 bases and J gave up 0 bases; unmatched junction bases: 9. Germline lookup yields CDR1 MGHRA and CDR2 YSYEKL.

This chain joins TRBV10-2 and TRBJ2-1; no clear D. Trimming cost V 4 bases and J 8 bases, with 6 bases left between them. Germline V gives CDR1 WSHSY, CDR2 SAAADI. The CDR3 is made up of 11 amino acids. The CDR3 region is CASSAIDEQFF. DNA of the CDR3: TGCGCCAGCAGTGCCATTGATGAGCAGTTCTTC.

The chain links TRBV9 to TRBJ1-2; D possibly corresponds to TRBD1 (5 bases). The V gene's germline CDR1 is SGDLS and CDR2 YYNGEE. The CDR3 has 12 residues. The germline V and J ends were trimmed by 0 bases and 13 bases, with 13 bases remaining between them. The CDR3 DNA sequence: TGTGCCAGCAGCGTAGGCGCGGGGGGGTGCACCTTC. It encodes CASSVGAGGCTF.

The V call is TRBV29-1, the J call TRBJ2-1, with 7 nucleotides matching TRBD2. Germline CDR1 reads SQVTM; CDR2 reads ANQGSEA. The CDR3 length is 13 residues. V lost 6 bases and J lost 6; bases outside the gene matches: 8. CDR3 region: CSVVVGTTNEQFF. CDR3 coding DNA: TGCAGCGTAGTGGTCGGGACTACCAATGAGCAGTTCTTC.

The V gene is TRBV19, the J gene TRBJ1-5, with 7 bases aligning to TRBD1. The CDR3 consists of 14 residues. Germline V lookup: CDR1 LNHDA, CDR2 SQIVND (reference sequence). With V trimmed by 7 bases and J by 4 bases, 7 bases remained unmatched. CDR3 in DNA: TGTGCCAGTACTCGGGACAGTATTAATCAGCCCCAGCATTTT. This codes for CASTRDSINQPQHF.